This T cell receptor (beta chain) was retrieved from a study of T-cell reconstitution after alpha-beta-depleted transplantation in children. CDR3 length equals 14 residues. The germline V and J ends were trimmed by 6 bases and 6 bases, with 18 bases remaining between them. Unique molecular identifiers were built into the TCRbeta library. Via MiXCR, TCRdb re-called the PCR reads, giving one row per CDR3 protein. The repertoire holds a few hundred thousand distinct CDR3 sequences, with 9.5% to 13% as singletons. This clonotype was counted many times. Sequencing used peripheral blood, obtained 180 days after TCRalphabeta/CD19-depleted stem cell transplant. This sequence joins TRBV12-3 or TRBV12-4 and TRBJ2-7, with D maybe TRBD1 (6 bases). The sequence was obtained from a male patient under 10 years old who had a stem cell transplant for chronic granulomatous disease, so the T cells may come from the graft donor. For the CDR3, the DNA is TGTGCCAGCAGCTACAGGGCGCCACGGAGCGAGCAGTACTTC. Its protein product is CASSYRAPRSEQYF.